This paragraph reports one TCR beta chain. It has no known antigen specificity. Nothing much larger sits one base from this clone, and base qualities are not available. The sample comes from a study of blood T cell repertoires in COVID-19 (dated by TCRdb to between 2020 and 2021). At the level of the whole study: The collaborator samples originated in the United States, Italy and Spain and spanned the acute and convalescent phases of COVID-19. The material from the prospective study consisted of cDNA or gDNA derived from T cells, B-cell-depleted T cells, or PBMCs. Subjects who had been exposed to COVID-19, were actively infected with it, or had recovered from it provided the deeply sampled blood TCRbeta repertoires that made up the dataset. The repertoires were released in a freely available public database meant as a resource for research on the immune response to SARS-CoV-2. Samples came from the ongoing ImmuneRACE study (first 160 participants) plus 1,254 subjects from 6 global collaborators. Nearly every sample came with metadata listing a de-identified subject ID, COVID-19 status, age in years and sex. Where available, HLA class I and class II types were obtained from metadata supplied by the sample provider rather than from assay-based typing.

What the authors observed across the whole study: How much clinical and demographic metadata was included differed by source and by participant, and the metadata was provided uncurated.

TCRbeta CDR3 regions were amplified from genomic DNA using the immunoSEQ Assay, a bias-controlled multiplex PCR. In the source study's methods: The number of nucleated cells in each sample was estimated from the amplification of reference gene primers within the assay. Sequence reads were collapsed and filtered to measure the absolute abundance of every unique TCRbeta CDR3 rearrangement. For each sample, productive Simpson clonality was calculated as the square root of Simpson's diversity index across productive rearrangements. In its TCRdb copy, this immuneACCESS table keeps in-frame sequences only and misses some clones. Where compared with another copy, unresolved V genes explain less than half of these, and the others have no known cause. D and trimming were read from the DNA, whereas the V and J calls and clone size are those reported in that table. The sample contains tens of thousands of clones, around 90% of them found a single time. The ten largest clonotypes hold more than 5% of the sample.

Collaborating institutions collected whole blood in K2EDTA tubes following their own protocols. For TCRbeta analysis, collaborator samples were shipped as frozen whole blood, as isolated PBMCs, or as DNA extracted from either sample type. Its CDR3 holds 13 amino acids, cysteine through phenylalanine. Only the CDR3 DNA stays, 39 bases, in frame from base 1. Trimming takes 3 bases off V and 6 bases off J; junction bases not matched to a gene: 3. The receptor was derived from a man aged 60 to 69 with active COVID-19. The chain joins TRBV12-3 or TRBV12-4 to TRBJ1-2; a stretch of 8 junction bases matches TRBD1. What was sequenced was peripheral blood. The CDR3 region: CASSFTGGNGYTF. The sequence in DNA is TGTGCCAGCAGTTTTACAGGGGGTAATGGCTACACCTTC.